These 4 T cell receptor beta chains came from one sample sequenced in a study of T cells in Graves' hyperthyroidism and ophthalmopathy. The TCR beta CDR3 regions underwent amplification using RNA transcripts as the source. During a first-round RT-PCR of the TCR CDR3, the HTBI primer set was used. Each CDR3 protein gets one entry after TCRdb re-called the multiplex PCR reads with MiXCR. The sample shows approximately 590,000 distinct CDR3 sequences, approximately 15% of them seen only once. The sequencing input was blood. These receptors were collected from a woman in her thirties with Graves' hyperthyroidism.

This clonotype came up once. This may arise from a read error, as a much more abundant clone is one base away. The chain uses TRBV6-2 or TRBV6-3 and TRBJ2-1; TRBD2 might be the D (6 bases). Germline CDR1 is MNHEY and CDR2 is SVGEGT. V gave up 7 bases and J gave up 4 bases, with 17 bases separating them. The CDR3 is made up of 15 amino acids. The CDR3 region is CASNLNLANYNEQFF. CDR3 nucleotides: TGTGCCAGCAACCTGAACCTAGCGAATTACAATGAGCAGTTCTTC.

This clonotype has a count of ten or more. The J gene is TRBJ2-1, the V gene TRBV24-1; TRBD1 might be the D (6 bases). Germline values: CDR1 KGHDR, CDR2 SFDVKD. The CDR3 length is 14 residues. V was clipped by 0 bases and J by 6 bases, with 8 bases between them. CDR3 region: CATSDLRGGNEQFF. CDR3 coding DNA: TGTGCCACCAGTGATTTGCGAGGGGGCAATGAGCAGTTCTTC.

In its sample, this clonotype was seen a few times. The junction differs from germline at one of its ends, possibly a read error. V usage is TRBV3-1 and J usage is TRBJ2-1; 13 bases are a match to TRBD2. CDR1 LGHDT and CDR2 YNNKEL come from the germline V gene (reference sequence). The CDR3 has 15 residues. CDR3 in DNA: TGTGCCAGCAGCGGACTAGCGGGGGTCTACAATGAGCAGCTCTTC. Translated, it gives CASSGLAGVYNEQLF.

This clonotype was recorded many times. The rearrangement joins TRBV9 to TRBJ2-7, with D possibly matching TRBD1 (6 bases). Germline CDR1 reads SGDLS; CDR2 reads YYNGEE. There are 15 residues in the CDR3. V lost 2 bases and J 0 bases, leaving 12 bases between the germline ends. CDR3 region: CASSVGQHSSYEQYF. As DNA, the CDR3 is TGTGCCAGCAGCGTTGGACAGCACAGCTCCTACGAGCAGTACTTC.